The entry that follows covers one TCR beta chain sequence. The data derive from a study of blood T cell repertoires in COVID-19. Across the study: COVID-19 samples from acute and convalescent phases originated in the United States, Italy and Spain. The cDNA or gDNA used as material had been derived from T cells, B-cell-depleted T cells, or PBMCs.

The CDR3 length is 12 residues. Germline values: CDR1 LNHDA, CDR2 SQIVND (reference sequence). V lost 5 bases and J 7 bases, leaving 9 bases between the germline ends. Authors' data handling: Nucleated cell number was recorded as an estimate derived from reference gene primer amplification. Data came from immunoSEQ multiplex PCR; TCRdb stores just in-frame clones and leaves some out. V, J and clone size derive from that table, while D and trimming were established from the DNA sequence. Here the sample spans roughly 110,000 clones, 70% to 75% being singletons. This clonotype originated in a human donor with acute or convalescent COVID-19. The donor label of this sample is uncertain. The rearrangement joins TRBV19 to TRBJ1-5; tentative D call: TRBD1 (5 bases). Sequenced sample: peripheral blood. The CDR3 DNA is TGTGCCAGTAGTCGAGGACAACAGCCCCAGCATTTT. Translation gives CASSRGQQPQHF.